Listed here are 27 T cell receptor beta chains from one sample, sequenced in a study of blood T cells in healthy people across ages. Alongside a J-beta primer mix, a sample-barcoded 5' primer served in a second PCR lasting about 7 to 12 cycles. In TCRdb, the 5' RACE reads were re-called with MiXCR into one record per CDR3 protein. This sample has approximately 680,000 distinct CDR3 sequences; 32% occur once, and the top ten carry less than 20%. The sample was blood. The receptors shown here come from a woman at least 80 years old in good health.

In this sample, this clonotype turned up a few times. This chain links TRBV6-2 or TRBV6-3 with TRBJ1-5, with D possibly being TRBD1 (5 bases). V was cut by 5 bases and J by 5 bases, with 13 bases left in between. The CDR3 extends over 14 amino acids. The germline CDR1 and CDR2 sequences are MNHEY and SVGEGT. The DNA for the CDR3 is TGTGCCAGCAGTCCCTGGGACTGGGATCAGCCCCAGCATTTT. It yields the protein CASSPWDWDQPQHF.

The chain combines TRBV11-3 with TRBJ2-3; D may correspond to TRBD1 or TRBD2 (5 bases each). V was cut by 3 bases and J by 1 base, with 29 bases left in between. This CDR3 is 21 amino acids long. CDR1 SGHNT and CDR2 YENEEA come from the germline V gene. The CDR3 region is CASSLLFRGSVDTFRTDTQYF. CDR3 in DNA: TGTGCCAGCAGCTTGCTGTTTCGGGGCAGCGTTGATACTTTCCGCACAGATACGCAGTATTTT.

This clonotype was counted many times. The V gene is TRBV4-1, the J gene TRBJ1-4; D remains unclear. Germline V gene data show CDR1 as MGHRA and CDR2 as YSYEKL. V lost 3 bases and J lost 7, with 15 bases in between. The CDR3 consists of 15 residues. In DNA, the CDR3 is TGCGCCAGCAGCCAGGGCCACGAGGGCGGTGAAAAACTGTTTTTT. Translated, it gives CASSQGHEGGEKLFF.

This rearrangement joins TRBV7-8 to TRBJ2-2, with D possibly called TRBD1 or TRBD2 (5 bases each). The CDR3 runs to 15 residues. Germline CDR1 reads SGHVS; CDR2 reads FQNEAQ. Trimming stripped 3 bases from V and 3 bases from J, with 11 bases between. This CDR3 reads CASSLRGRDTGELFF. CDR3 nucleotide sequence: TGTGCCAGCAGCTTGAGGGGTCGGGACACCGGGGAGCTGTTTTTT.

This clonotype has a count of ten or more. For the CDR3, the DNA is TGTGCCAGCAGGCCCCCCGGGAGCTCCTACAATGAGCAGTTCTTC. The encoded protein is CASRPPGSSYNEQFF. The V gene is TRBV2, the J gene TRBJ2-1, with a weak D call TRBD2 (6 bases). The germline V and J ends were trimmed by 6 bases and 0 bases, with 12 bases remaining between them. Germline CDR1 SNHLY, CDR2 FYNNEI. The CDR3 is 15 amino acids.

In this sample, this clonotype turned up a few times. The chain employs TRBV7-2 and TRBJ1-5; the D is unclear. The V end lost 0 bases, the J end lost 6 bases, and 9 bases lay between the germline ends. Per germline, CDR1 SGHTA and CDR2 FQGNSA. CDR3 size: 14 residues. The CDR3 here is CASSLARGGQPQHF. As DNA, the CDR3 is TGTGCCAGCAGCTTAGCCCGGGGTGGTCAGCCCCAGCATTTT.

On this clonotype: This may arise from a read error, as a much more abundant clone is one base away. The CDR3 loop is CASRQLVAEEQYF. The CDR3 nucleotides are TGTGCCAGCAGGCAGCTCGTAGCTGAAGAGCAGTACTTC. The rearrangement links TRBV6-2 or TRBV6-3 to TRBJ2-5; the D is unclear. The CDR3 contains 13 residues. V lost 6 bases and J 11 bases, leaving 19 bases between the germline ends. Germline values: CDR1 MNHEY, CDR2 SVGEGT.

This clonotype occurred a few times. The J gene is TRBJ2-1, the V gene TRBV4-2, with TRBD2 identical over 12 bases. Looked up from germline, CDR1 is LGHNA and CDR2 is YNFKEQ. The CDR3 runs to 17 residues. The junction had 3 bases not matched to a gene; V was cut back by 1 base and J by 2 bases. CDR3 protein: CASSQGLAGGPYNEQFF. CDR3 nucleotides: TGTGCCAGCAGCCAAGGGCTAGCGGGGGGGCCCTACAATGAGCAGTTCTTC.

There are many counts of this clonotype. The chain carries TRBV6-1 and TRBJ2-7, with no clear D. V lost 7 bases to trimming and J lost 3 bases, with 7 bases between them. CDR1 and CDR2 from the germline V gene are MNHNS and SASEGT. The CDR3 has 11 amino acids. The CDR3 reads CASTDLYEQYF. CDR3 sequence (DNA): TGTGCCAGCACGGACCTCTACGAGCAGTACTTC.

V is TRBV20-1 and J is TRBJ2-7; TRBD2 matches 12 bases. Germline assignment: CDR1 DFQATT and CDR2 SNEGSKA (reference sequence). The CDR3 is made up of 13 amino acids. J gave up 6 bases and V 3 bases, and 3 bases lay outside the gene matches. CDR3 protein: CSARASGRAEQYF. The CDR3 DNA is TGCAGTGCTAGGGCTAGCGGGAGGGCCGAGCAGTACTTC.

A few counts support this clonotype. The CDR3: CASSWGDGDTEAFF. For the CDR3, the DNA is TGCGCCAGCAGCTGGGGCGACGGAGACACTGAAGCTTTCTTT. The V gene is TRBV5-1, the J gene TRBJ1-1; D is possibly TRBD1 (5 bases). Germline CDR1 SGHRS, CDR2 YFSETQ. The CDR3 covers 14 residues. Trimming pared 3 bases from V and 3 bases from J, leaving 12 bases between.

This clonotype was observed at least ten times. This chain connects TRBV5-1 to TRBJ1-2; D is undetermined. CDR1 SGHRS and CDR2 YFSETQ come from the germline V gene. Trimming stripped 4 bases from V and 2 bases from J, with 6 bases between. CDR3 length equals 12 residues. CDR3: CASSQQNYGYTF. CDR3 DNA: TGCGCCAGCAGCCAACAGAACTATGGCTACACCTTC.

CDR3 sequence reads: CASSPARGAGTGELFF. The CDR3 region has the DNA TGTGCCAGCAGCCCCGCCCGGGGGGCAGGCACCGGGGAGCTGTTTTTT. V usage is TRBV7-9 and J usage is TRBJ2-2; the D gene is possibly TRBD2 (7 bases). Germline V gene data show CDR1 as SEHNR and CDR2 as FQNEAQ (reference sequence). Trimming left V 5 bases short and J 4 bases short, with 17 bases between. The CDR3 is 16 residues long.

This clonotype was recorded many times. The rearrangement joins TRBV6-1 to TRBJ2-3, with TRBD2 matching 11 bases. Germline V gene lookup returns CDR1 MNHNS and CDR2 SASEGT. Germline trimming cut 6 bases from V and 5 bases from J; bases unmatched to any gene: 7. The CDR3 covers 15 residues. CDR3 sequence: CASSATSGVGDTQYF. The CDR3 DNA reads TGTGCCAGCAGCGCGACTAGCGGGGTGGGAGATACGCAGTATTTT.

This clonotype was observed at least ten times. Written as DNA, the CDR3 is TGCAGCGTTACCTACGGGGTTGATTCACCCCTCCACTTT. This translates into CSVTYGVDSPLHF. This chain joins TRBV29-1 and TRBJ1-6; D is uncertain. Trimming shortened V by 5 bases and J by 8 bases, and 13 bases separated the two germline ends. Germline V CDR1 and CDR2: SQVTM, ANQGSEA. This CDR3 comprises 13 residues.

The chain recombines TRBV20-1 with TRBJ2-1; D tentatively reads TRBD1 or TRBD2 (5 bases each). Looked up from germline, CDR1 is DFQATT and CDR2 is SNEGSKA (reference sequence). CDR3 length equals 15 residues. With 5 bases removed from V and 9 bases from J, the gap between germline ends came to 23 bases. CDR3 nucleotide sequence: TGCAGTGCTCACCCACCGGGGCGGGCTTGTCTTGAGCAGTTCTTC. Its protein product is CSAHPPGRACLEQFF.

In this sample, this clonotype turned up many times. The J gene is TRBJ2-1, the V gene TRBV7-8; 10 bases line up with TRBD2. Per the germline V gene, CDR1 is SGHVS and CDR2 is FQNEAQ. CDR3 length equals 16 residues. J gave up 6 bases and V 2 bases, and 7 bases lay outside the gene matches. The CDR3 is CASSLLAGVPSNEQFF. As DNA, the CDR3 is TGTGCCAGCAGCTTACTAGCGGGGGTCCCCTCCAATGAGCAGTTCTTC.

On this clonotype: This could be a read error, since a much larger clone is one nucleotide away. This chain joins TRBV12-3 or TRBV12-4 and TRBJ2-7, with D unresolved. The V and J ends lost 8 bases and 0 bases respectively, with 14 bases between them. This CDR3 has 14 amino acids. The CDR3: CASAPTGNSYEQYF. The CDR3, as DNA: TGTGCCAGCGCCCCGACCGGAAACTCCTACGAGCAGTACTTC.

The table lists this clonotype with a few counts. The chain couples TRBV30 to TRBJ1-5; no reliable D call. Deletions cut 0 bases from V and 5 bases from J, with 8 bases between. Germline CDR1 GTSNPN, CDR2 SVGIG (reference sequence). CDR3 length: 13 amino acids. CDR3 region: CAWSVSADQPQHF. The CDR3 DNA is TGTGCCTGGAGTGTATCTGCCGATCAGCCCCAGCATTTT. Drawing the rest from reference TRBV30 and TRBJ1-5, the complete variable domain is SQTIHQWPATLVQPVGSPLSLECTVEGTSNPNLYWYRQAAGRGLQLLFYSVGIGQISSEVPQNLSASRPQDRQFILSSKKLLLSDSGFYLCAWSVSADQPQHFGDGTRLSIL.

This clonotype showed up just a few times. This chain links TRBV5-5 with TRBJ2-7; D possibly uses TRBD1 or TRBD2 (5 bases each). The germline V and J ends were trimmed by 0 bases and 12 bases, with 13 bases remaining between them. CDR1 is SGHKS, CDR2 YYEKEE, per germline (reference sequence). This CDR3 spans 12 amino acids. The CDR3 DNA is TGTGCCAGCAGCTTGGCCGGGGACCCCGGGTACTTC. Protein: CASSLAGDPGYF.

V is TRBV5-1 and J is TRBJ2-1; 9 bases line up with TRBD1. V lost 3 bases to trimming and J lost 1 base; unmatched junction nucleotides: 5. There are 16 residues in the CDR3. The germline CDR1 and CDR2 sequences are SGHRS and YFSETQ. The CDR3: CASSYPGQGSYNEQFF. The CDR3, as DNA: TGCGCCAGCAGCTATCCCGGACAGGGGTCCTACAATGAGCAGTTCTTC.

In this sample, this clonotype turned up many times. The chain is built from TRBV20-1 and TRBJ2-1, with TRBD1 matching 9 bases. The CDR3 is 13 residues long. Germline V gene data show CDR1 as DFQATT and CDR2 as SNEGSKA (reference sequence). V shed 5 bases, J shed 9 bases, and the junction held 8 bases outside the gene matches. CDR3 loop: CSAGGTGIREQFF. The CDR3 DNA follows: TGCAGTGCTGGCGGGACAGGGATCCGTGAGCAGTTCTTC.

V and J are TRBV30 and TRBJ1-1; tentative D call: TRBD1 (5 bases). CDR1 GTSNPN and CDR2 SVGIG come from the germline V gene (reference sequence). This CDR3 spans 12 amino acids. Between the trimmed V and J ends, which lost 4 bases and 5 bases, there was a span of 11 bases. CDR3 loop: CAWKGLGTEAFF. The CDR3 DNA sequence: TGTGCCTGGAAGGGGCTGGGGACTGAAGCTTTCTTT. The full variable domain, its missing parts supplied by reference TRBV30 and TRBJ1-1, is SQTIHQWPATLVQPVGSPLSLECTVEGTSNPNLYWYRQAAGRGLQLLFYSVGIGQISSEVPQNLSASRPQDRQFILSSKKLLLSDSGFYLCAWKGLGTEAFFGQGTRLTVV.

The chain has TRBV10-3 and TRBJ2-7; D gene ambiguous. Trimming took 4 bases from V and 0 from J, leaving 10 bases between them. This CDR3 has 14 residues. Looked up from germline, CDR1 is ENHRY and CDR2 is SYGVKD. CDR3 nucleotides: TGTGCCATCAGTGCCGCGACGGGCTCCTACGAGCAGTACTTC. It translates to CAISAATGSYEQYF.

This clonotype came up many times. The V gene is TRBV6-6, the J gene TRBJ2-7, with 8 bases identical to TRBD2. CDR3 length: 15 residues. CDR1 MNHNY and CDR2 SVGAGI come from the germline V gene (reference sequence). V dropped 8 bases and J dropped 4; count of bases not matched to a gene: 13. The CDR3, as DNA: TGTGCCAGCTGTCGCAGGGATGGCGGGGGGTACGAGCAGTACTTC. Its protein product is CASCRRDGGGYEQYF.

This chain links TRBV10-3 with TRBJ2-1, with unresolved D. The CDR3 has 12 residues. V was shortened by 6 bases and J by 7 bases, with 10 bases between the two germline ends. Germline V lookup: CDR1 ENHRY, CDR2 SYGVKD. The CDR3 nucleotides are TGTGCCATCAGACGGATCGGGAATGAGCAGTTCTTC. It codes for CAIRRIGNEQFF.

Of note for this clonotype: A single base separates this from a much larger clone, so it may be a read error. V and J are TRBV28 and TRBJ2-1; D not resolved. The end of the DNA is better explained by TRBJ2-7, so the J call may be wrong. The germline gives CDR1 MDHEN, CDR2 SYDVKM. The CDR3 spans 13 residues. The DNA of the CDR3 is TGTGCCACGAACCTCCTCTCCTACAATGAGCAGTACTTC. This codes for CATNLLSYNEQYF.